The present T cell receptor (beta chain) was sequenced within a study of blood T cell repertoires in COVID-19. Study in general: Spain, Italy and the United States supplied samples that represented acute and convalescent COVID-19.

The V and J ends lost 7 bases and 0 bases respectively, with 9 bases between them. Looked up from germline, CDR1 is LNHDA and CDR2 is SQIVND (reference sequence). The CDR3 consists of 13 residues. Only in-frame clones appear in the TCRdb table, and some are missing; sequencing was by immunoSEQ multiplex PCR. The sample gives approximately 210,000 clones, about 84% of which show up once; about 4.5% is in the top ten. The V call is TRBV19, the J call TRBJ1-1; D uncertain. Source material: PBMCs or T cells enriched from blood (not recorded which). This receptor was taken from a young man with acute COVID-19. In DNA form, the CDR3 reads TGTGCCAGTATGGGCAGTATGAACACTGAAGCTTTCTTT. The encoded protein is CASMGSMNTEAFF.